The clone carrying this TCR beta chain was found a few times. TCRdb passed the 5' RACE reads through MiXCR, listing each CDR3 protein once. The sample holds 550,000 to 600,000 distinct CDR3 sequences, approximately 15% seen once. This sample was taken from a study of T-cell memory formation after mild COVID-19. The CDR3 consists of 13 residues. Germline CDR1 and CDR2: SQVTM and ANQGSEA. V shed 5 bases and J shed 0 bases, with 7 bases lying between them. This chain joins TRBV29-1 and TRBJ2-2, with D uncertain. Sequenced: PBMCs or a T cell subset sorted from them (not recorded which). The TCR comes from an adult woman who had mild COVID-19 (a few samples of this study predate the infection). Cell type and time point are not known. CDR3 DNA sequence: TGCAGCGTTACTCCCCCGAACACCGGGGAGCTGTTTTTT. It codes for CSVTPPNTGELFF.